The present TCR beta chain was sequenced within a study of T cell changes during pregnancy in multiple sclerosis (dated by TCRdb to about 2019). Context from the whole study: Changes in the T cell repertoire over the course of pregnancy were examined in this study in women with multiple sclerosis.

Libraries came from the immunoSEQ multiplex PCR assay. TCRdb stores this immuneACCESS table with in-frame sequences only. Part of the clones is absent; in the studies checked, under half of the shortfall reflects unresolved V genes, and no reason is known for the rest. The sample table contains under 95,000 clones; only one count was recorded for under 95% of them. Jointly, the top ten make up about 0.4% of the sample. Note on this clone: Its antigen remains undetermined. No base-level quality is on record; no much larger clone is a single base apart.

The germline V gene supplies CDR1 SGHNT and CDR2 YENEEA. V is clipped by 5 bases and J by 1 base, and the sequence between their germline boundaries is 4 bases long. From cysteine to phenylalanine, the CDR3 is 12 amino acids long. Only CDR3 DNA is held: 36 bases, read in frame from base 1. The sequence was collected from a female donor with multiple sclerosis, enrolled in a pregnancy study. This sequence uses TRBV11-3 and TRBJ2-3, with the D segment identity uncertain. The sequences come from CD4+ T cells from peripheral blood mononuclear cells, collected before pregnancy. The DNA reads TGTGCCAGCAGCGGAGGCACAGATACGCAGTATTTT. Its protein reads: CASSGGTDTQYF.